This TCR beta chain appears in the sequencing data of a study of CD8 T cells in Susac syndrome (dated by TCRdb to the late 2010s). For the study in its entirety: Of the Susac syndrome patients who were sequenced, 5 or 6 had clinically active disease and roughly 8 were in clinical remission. Susac syndrome patients were therapy-naive, on corticosteroids (some also receiving IVIg), or on IVIg alone at blood withdrawal. Whether CD8+ T cell activation and differentiation in Susac syndrome was antigen driven was tested using repertoire sequencing.

To note about this clonotype: Its antigen remains unidentified. The sample holds no much larger clone one base away, and base qualities are not on file.

V loses 6 bases, J loses 6 bases, and the germline ends lie 8 bases apart. The CDR3 runs 12 amino acids, cysteine and phenylalanine included. Just the 36-base CDR3 DNA is kept, in frame starting at base 1. The germline V gene supplies CDR1 SGHTA and CDR2 FQGNSA. RNA was extracted with the RNeasy kit and roughly 0.5 to 1 ug was reverse transcribed using random hexamers. TCR beta CDR3 regions were amplified with the immunoSEQ multiplex PCR assay covering 54 Vbeta and 13 Jbeta segments. Bias from PCR amplification was corrected by using a synthetic template baseline for primer optimization and for computational correction. In the paper's pipeline: Only productive sequences were kept, with reads annotated to V, D and J genes according to IMGT and analyzed in immunoSEQ Analyzer. Clonality was computed as one minus Shannon entropy normalized by log2 of the number of productive unique sequences. Public and private clones were assessed among the 100 most prevalent clones of each patient and control. A clone was defined as Susac-specific if it was absent from the healthy and MS cohorts, from about a thousand published viral clones and from other ImmuneACCESS disease sequences. TCRdb trimmed the raw reads at Q25, called clones with MiXCR and kept productive beta chains. Rows with a matching CDR3 protein are joined into one entry that keeps the most common DNA and genes. In this record, the V and J calls reflect TCRdb's handling and not the investigators' own analysis. This sample lists roughly 140,000 distinct CDR3 sequences; approximately 96% were detected once. Together, the top ten hold approximately 0.08% of the sample.

Peripheral blood CD8+ and CD4+ T cells from healthy donors, Susac syndrome patients and multiple sclerosis patients were profiled using high-throughput TCR beta sequencing. The Susac syndrome patients fulfilled recently defined diagnostic criteria for definite or probable disease. Bulk CD8+ and CD4+ T cells were purified by magnetic negative isolation, whereas CD8+ TEMRA cells were enriched by FACS. Blood was collected in EDTA tubes and processed within 24 hours, with PBMCs isolated through density gradient centrifugation. PBMCs destined for TCR sequencing were cryopreserved in liquid nitrogen and later thawed in a 37 °C water bath. Purity of sorted or isolated CD4+, CD8+ and CD8+ TEMRA cells was at least 90%. What the study reported, not specific to this receptor: The TCR sequencing and HLA analysis was acknowledged to have included a relatively small number of individuals. No clonal expansion was detected in the CD4+ T cell repertoire of Susac syndrome patients.

This sequence was found in a human donor with Susac syndrome. Source material: CD4+ T cells from PBMCs. The rearranged chain carries TRBV7-2 and TRBJ2-2; the D gene cannot be resolved reliably. The encoded CDR3 is CASRRSAGELFF. The nucleotides are TGTGCCAGCAGAAGGAGCGCCGGGGAGCTGTTTTTT.